The present TCR beta chain was sequenced within a study of shared clonotypes between healthy human individuals. The donor population consisted of healthy HIV-negative adults with no recent acute infections or vaccinations. As concerns this clone: Its antigen is currently unknown.

Study-wide results and limits: Estimated richness was generally greater in naive than memory subsets.

CDR1 and CDR2 (germline): SGHRS, YFSETQ. The CDR3 is 13 residues long. V lost 2 bases and J 3 bases, leaving 9 bases between the germline ends. The method was immunoSEQ multiplex PCR; TCRdb's version includes in-frame clones alone and lacks a portion of them. The sample holds some 650,000 clones, 97% seen once. The TCR was taken from a woman aged 25 to 39 in good health. The chain couples TRBV5-1 to TRBJ2-7; maybe TRBD1 (5 bases). The sequenced sample consisted of naive CD4+ T cells sorted from blood. Indicated subset: CD45RA+ positively selected. The CDR3 loop is CASSFQGIYEQYF. CDR3 nucleotides: TGCGCCAGCAGCTTTCAGGGTATCTACGAGCAGTACTTC.